This is a list of T cell receptor beta chains from one sample in a study of cytomegalovirus exposure and HLA in healthy donors. The method was immunoSEQ multiplex PCR; TCRdb's version includes in-frame clones alone and lacks a portion of them. The sample carries under 150,000 clones, about 76% recorded once. Sequenced material: PBMCs. Every receptor here comes from a man between 18 and 29 years old in good health and CMV-seronegative. The CDR3 runs from the conserved cysteine through the conserved F or W. Fields, in order: D gene, J gene, V gene, CDR3 protein. The D gene is left open where the match is weak.

TRBD1 TRBJ2-7 TRBV13 CASSETGQGAYEQYF
NA NA TRBV6-6 CASSSTGSVRGEQYF
NA TRBJ2-7 TRBV14 CASSQDEVFEQYF
NA TRBJ1-2 TRBV7-9 CASSGGCGYTF
TRBD1 TRBJ1-1 TRBV5-1 CASSMPGQGIPMNTEAFF
NA TRBJ1-5 TRBV7-9 CASNYGDFQPQHF
TRBD1 TRBJ1-4 TRBV6-1 CASSESTGGVEKLFF
TRBD2 TRBJ2-3 TRBV6-1 CASSEDLAGGLTDTQYF
TRBD2 TRBJ2-2 TRBV27 CASSFLAGGPDTGELFF
NA TRBJ2-5 TRBV30 CAWSVGWTQYF
NA TRBJ2-7 TRBV20-1 CSASGAYEQYF
TRBD1 TRBJ1-2 TRBV19 CASSMYGQGSYGYTF
TRBD1 TRBJ1-5 TRBV28 CASSFRGRQPQHF
NA TRBJ1-2 TRBV2 CASRRITPYGYTF
TRBD1 TRBJ2-2 TRBV27 CASSLGQGYYPGELFF
NA TRBJ2-3 TRBV27 CASSLYYRADTQYF
NA TRBJ2-7 TRBV30 CAWRDSPADEQYF
TRBD1 TRBJ2-1 TRBV11-2 CASSQPTGVSYNEQFF
NA TRBJ2-7 TRBV2 CASSFEGYEQYF
NA TRBJ1-2 TRBV29-1 CSVDTARGYGYTF
NA TRBJ2-3 TRBV10-3 CAYGTSTDTQYF
TRBD2 TRBJ2-1 TRBV5-1 CASSWRVAGGPVNEQFF
TRBD2 TRBJ2-3 TRBV11-2 CASTGGGTQYF
NA TRBJ1-2 TRBV4-3 CASSQGQGDEYDGYTF
TRBD1 TRBJ1-1 TRBV6-1 CASSAAGTANTEAFF
NA TRBJ1-5 TRBV9 CASSPRVDFNQPQHF
NA TRBJ2-3 TRBV4-3 CASSQDLPELLRTDTQYF
TRBD2 TRBJ2-5 TRBV28 CASSLWTSGRQETQYF
NA TRBJ1-1 TRBV18 CASSIAGDVNTEAFF
NA TRBJ2-1 TRBV7-6 CASSSFRGYNEQFF
NA TRBJ2-1 TRBV7-9 CASSFPSRNEQFF
NA TRBJ1-5 TRBV30 CAWSRTGSYQPQHF
NA TRBJ1-5 TRBV2 CASTPGTYSNQPQHF
NA TRBJ1-2 TRBV6-6 CASRSWDTEFYGYTF
TRBD1 TRBJ1-1 TRBV6-4 CASSDGPGTGGTEAFF
NA TRBJ1-6 TRBV7-6 CASSLDRAGDSPLHF
NA TRBJ1-6 TRBV4-2 CASSQSHMGPSPLHF
TRBD1 TRBJ1-2 TRBV28 CASSFWIQGDGLHGYTF
TRBD1 TRBJ1-4 TRBV4-3 CASSYRTGTVYIPVF
NA TRBJ1-2 TRBV18 CASVQTLAPGDGYTF
NA TRBJ1-1 TRBV9 CASSVASGTEAFF
TRBD2 TRBJ2-7 TRBV7-6 CAIGGRGAKSGQYF
NA TRBJ2-7 TRBV6-5 CASSYSQSGSYEQYF
NA TRBJ1-5 TRBV7-9 CASSPPGGPQHF
NA TRBJ2-3 TRBV5-1 CASSSLQGEVDTQYF
TRBD2 TRBJ2-2 TRBV5-1 CASGVLAGGTTGELFF
TRBD1 TRBJ2-7 TRBV5-8 CASRNLGTAYEQYF
TRBD2 TRBJ2-3 TRBV4-3 CASSLTTSGGATDTQYF
NA TRBJ2-3 TRBV19 CASRGATSTDTQYF
TRBD2 TRBJ2-3 TRBV5-6 CASRRLAGDRSDTQYF
NA TRBJ2-7 TRBV7-2 CASSLSRGNAYEQYF